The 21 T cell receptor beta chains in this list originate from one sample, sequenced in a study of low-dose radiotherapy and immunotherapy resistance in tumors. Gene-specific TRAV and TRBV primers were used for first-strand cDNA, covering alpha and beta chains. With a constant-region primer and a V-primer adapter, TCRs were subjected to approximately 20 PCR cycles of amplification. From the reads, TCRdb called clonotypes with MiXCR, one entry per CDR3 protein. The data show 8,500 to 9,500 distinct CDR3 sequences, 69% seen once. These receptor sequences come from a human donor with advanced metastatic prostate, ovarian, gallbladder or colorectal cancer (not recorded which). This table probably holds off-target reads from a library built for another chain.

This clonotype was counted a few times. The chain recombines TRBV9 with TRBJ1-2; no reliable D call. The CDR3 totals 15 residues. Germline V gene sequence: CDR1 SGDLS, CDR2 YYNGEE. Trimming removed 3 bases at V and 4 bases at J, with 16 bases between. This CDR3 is CASSGGGQLVYGYTF. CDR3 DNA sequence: TGTGCCAGCAGCGGAGGTGGGCAGCTGGTCTATGGCTACACCTTC.

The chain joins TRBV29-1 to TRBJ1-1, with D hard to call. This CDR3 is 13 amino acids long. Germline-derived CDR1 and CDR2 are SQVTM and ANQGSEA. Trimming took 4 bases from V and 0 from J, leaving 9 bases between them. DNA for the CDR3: TGCAGCGTTGTTGCACAGATGAACACTGAAGCTTTCTTT. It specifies CSVVAQMNTEAFF.

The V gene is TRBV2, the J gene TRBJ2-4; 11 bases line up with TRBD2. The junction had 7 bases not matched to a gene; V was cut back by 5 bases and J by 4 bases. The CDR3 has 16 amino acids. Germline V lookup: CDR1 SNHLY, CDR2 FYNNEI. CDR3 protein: CASSPRLAGRKNIQYF. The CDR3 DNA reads TGTGCCAGCAGTCCAAGACTAGCGGGGAGGAAAAACATTCAGTACTTC.

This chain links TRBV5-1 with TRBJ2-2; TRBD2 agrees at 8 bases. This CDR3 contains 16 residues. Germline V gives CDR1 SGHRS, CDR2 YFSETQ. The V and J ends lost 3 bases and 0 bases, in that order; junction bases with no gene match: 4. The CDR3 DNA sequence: TGCGCCAGCAGCTCCCCGGGACTAGCGAACACCGGGGAGCTGTTTTTT. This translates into CASSSPGLANTGELFF.

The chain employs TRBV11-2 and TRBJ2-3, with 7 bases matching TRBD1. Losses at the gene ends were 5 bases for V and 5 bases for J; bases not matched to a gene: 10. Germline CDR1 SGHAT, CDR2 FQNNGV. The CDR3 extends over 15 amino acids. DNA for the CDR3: TGTGCCAGCAGCAAACAGGGGCGGCAGAGAGATACGCAGTATTTT. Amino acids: CASSKQGRQRDTQYF.

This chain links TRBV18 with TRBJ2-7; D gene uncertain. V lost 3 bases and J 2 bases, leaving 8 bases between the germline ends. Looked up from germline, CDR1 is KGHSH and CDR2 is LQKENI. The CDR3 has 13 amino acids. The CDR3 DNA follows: TGTGCCAGCTCACCCAAAGGTCCCTACGAGCAGTACTTC. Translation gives CASSPKGPYEQYF.

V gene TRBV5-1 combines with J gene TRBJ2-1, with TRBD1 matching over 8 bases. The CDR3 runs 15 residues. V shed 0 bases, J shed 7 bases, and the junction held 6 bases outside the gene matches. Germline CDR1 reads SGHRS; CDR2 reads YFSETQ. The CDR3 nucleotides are TGCGCCAGCAGCTTGGTACAGGGGGGTCGGAATGAGCAGTTCTTC. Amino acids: CASSLVQGGRNEQFF.

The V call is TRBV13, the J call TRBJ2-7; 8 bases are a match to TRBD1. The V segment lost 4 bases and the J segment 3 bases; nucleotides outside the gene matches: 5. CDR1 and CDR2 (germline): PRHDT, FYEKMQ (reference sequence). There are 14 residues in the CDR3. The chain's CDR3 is CASSSADRGYEQYF. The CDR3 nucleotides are TGTGCCAGCAGCTCGGCCGACAGGGGCTACGAGCAGTACTTC.

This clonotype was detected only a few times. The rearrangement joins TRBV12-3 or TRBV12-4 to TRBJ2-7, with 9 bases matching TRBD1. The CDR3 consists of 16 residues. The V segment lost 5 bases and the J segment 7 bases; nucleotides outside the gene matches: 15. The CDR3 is CASSRVGDRVLSEQYF. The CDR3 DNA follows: TGTGCCAGCAGTCGGGTAGGGGACAGGGTGTTGAGTGAGCAGTACTTC.

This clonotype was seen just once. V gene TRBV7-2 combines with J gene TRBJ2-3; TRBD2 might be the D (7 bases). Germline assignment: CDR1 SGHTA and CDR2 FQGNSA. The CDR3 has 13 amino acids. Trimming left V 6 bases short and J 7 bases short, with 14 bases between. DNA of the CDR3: TGTGCCAGCAGGGCGGGGGCCCCGAATACGCAGTATTTT. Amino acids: CASRAGAPNTQYF.

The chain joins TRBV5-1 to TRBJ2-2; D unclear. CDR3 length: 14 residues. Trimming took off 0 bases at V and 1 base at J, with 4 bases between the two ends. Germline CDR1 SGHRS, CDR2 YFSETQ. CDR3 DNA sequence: TGCGCCAGCAGCTTGGAGGGGAACACCGGGGAGCTGTTTTTT. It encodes CASSLEGNTGELFF.

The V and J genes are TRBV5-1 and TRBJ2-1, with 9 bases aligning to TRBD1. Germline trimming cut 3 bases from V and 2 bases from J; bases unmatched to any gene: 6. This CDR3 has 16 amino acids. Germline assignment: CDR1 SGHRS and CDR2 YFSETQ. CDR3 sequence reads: CASSSGRDRAYNEQFF. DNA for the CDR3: TGCGCCAGCAGCTCTGGACGGGACAGGGCCTACAATGAGCAGTTCTTC.

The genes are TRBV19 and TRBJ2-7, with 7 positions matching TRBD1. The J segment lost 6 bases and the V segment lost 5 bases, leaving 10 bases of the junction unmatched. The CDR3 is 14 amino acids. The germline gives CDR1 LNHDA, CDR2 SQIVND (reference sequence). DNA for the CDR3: TGTGCCAGTAGTCTACAGAGACAGGGTACCGAGCAGTACTTC. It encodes CASSLQRQGTEQYF.

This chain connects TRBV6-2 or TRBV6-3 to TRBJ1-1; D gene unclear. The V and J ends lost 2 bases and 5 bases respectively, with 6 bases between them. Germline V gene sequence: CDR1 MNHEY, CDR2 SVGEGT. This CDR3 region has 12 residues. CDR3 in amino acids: CASSYRPTEAFF. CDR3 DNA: TGTGCCAGCAGTTACAGACCGACTGAAGCTTTCTTT.

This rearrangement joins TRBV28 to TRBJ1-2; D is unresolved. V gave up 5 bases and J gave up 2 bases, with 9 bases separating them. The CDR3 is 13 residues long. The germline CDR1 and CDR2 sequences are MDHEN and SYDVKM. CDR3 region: CASSPQWNYGYTF. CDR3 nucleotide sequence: TGTGCCAGCAGTCCCCAGTGGAACTATGGCTACACCTTC.

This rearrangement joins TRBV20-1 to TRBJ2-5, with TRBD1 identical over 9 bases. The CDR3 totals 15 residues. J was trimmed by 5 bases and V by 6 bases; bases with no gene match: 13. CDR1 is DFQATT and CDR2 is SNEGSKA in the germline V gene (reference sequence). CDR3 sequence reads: CSARDRASLAETQYF. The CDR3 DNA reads TGCAGTGCAAGGGACAGGGCGAGTTTGGCGGAGACCCAGTACTTC.

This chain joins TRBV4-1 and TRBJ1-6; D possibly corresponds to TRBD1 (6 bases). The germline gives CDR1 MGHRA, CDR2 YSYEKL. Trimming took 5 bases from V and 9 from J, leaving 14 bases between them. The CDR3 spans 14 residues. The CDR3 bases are TGCGCCAGCAGCTACAGGGTACTTAGTTCACCCCTCCACTTT. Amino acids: CASSYRVLSSPLHF.

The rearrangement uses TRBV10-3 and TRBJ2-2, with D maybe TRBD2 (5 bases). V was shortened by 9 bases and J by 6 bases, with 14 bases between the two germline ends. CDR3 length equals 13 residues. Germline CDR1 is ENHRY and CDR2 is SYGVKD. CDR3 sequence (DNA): TGTGCCATTGAGGCCGGGGTGGCCGGGGAGCTGTTTTTT. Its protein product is CAIEAGVAGELFF.

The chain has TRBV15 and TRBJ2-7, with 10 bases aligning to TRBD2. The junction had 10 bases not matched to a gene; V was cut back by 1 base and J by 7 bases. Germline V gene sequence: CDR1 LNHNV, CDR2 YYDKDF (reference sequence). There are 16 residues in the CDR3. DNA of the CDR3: TGTGCCACCAGCAGAGGCAGGGGGCTAGCGGGAGTTGAGCAGTACTTC. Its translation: CATSRGRGLAGVEQYF.

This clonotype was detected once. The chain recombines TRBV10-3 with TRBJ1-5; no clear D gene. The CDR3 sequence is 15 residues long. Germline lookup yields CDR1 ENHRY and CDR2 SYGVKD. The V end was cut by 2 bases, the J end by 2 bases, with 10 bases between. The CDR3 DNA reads TGTGCCATCAGTGAGGGAGGAACGCGCAATCAGCCCCAGCATTTT. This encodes CAISEGGTRNQPQHF.

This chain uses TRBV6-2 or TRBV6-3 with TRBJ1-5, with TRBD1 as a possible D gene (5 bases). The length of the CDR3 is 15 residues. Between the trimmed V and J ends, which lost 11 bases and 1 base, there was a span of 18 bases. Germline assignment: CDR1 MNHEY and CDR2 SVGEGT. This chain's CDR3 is CASMLWRDSNQPQHF. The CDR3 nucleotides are TGTGCCTCTATGCTATGGCGGGACAGCAATCAGCCCCAGCATTTT.